What follows are 17 T cell receptor beta chains derived from one specimen sequenced in a study of blood T cell repertoires in COVID-19. The repertoire was sequenced with immunoSEQ multiplex PCR; TCRdb's copy has only in-frame clones and lacks some. This table has roughly 180,000 clones, around 82% appearing once. The sequenced material came from peripheral blood. These receptors were collected from a man aged 55-75 years who had recovered from COVID-19.

The gene calls are TRBV30 and TRBJ1-3; 7 bases map to TRBD1. From germline, CDR1 is GTSNPN and CDR2 SVGIG (reference sequence). Trimming removed 3 bases from V and 2 bases from J; junction bases left unmatched: 4. This CDR3 has 14 amino acids. CDR3 sequence: CAWSSGGTGNTIYF. CDR3 sequence (DNA): TGTGCCTGGAGCTCAGGGGGGACTGGAAACACCATATATTTT.

V is TRBV27 and J is TRBJ2-1; D is undetermined. Per germline, CDR1 MNHEY and CDR2 SMNVEV (reference sequence). The CDR3 contains 14 residues. V was clipped by 4 bases and J by 3 bases, with 10 bases between them. This CDR3 reads CASSYRQVYNEQFF. The CDR3 DNA sequence: TGTGCCAGCAGTTACAGACAAGTCTACAATGAGCAGTTCTTC.

The rearrangement links TRBV18 to TRBJ1-1; 8 bases are a match to TRBD1. The germline V gene has CDR1 KGHSH and CDR2 LQKENI. V trimming: 3 bases; J trimming: 7 bases; junction bases outside the gene matches: 7. There are 14 residues in the CDR3. This CDR3 is CASSPRQGQDEAFF. DNA of the CDR3: TGTGCCAGCTCACCTAGACAGGGGCAAGATGAAGCTTTCTTT. Filled out from reference TRBV18 and TRBJ1-1, the complete variable domain reads NAGVMQNPRHLVRRRGQEARLRCSPMKGHSHVYWYRQLPEEGLKFMVYLQKENIIDESGMPKERFSAEFPKEGPSILRIQQVVRGDSAAYFCASSPRQGQDEAFFGQGTRLTVV.

The V and J genes are TRBV7-2 and TRBJ2-5; 10 nucleotides line up with TRBD2. J lost 5 bases, V lost 5 bases, and 11 bases had no gene match. Germline-derived CDR1 and CDR2 are SGHTA and FQGNSA. This CDR3 spans 16 amino acids. The CDR3, as DNA: TGTGCCAGCAGCCGTACAATAGCGGGGGGCGATGAGACCCAGTACTTC. Translation gives CASSRTIAGGDETQYF.

The V and J genes are TRBV5-4 and TRBJ1-2; D remains unclear. The length of the CDR3 is 15 residues. The V end lost 3 bases, the J end lost 0 bases, and 12 bases lay between the germline ends. Germline CDR1 reads SGHNT; CDR2 reads YYREEE (reference sequence). CDR3 protein: CASSSQVSANYGYTF. DNA for the CDR3: TGTGCCAGCAGCTCCCAGGTCTCAGCTAACTATGGCTACACCTTC.

The rearrangement joins TRBV27 to TRBJ2-7; D may be TRBD1 (5 bases). V was cut by 5 bases and J by 1 base, with 15 bases left in between. CDR1 and CDR2 (germline): MNHEY, SMNVEV (reference sequence). The CDR3 is 15 residues long. The CDR3 coding sequence is TGTGCCAGCAGTGGCCGGTGGGCAGGGTCCTACGAGCAGTACTTC. Its translation is CASSGRWAGSYEQYF.

The gene calls are TRBV4-2 and TRBJ1-6; D possibly corresponds to TRBD1 (5 bases). The V and J ends lost 4 bases and 7 bases respectively, with 11 bases between them. The germline V gene encodes CDR1 LGHNA and CDR2 YNFKEQ. CDR3 length equals 14 residues. CDR3: CASSPWQGNSPLHF. As DNA, the CDR3 is TGTGCCAGCAGCCCCTGGCAGGGAAATTCACCCCTCCACTTT.

The genes are TRBV9 and TRBJ1-5; maybe TRBD1 (6 bases). The CDR3 spans 12 residues. V was cut by 10 bases and J by 6 bases, with 14 bases left in between. Germline assignment: CDR1 SGDLS and CDR2 YYNGEE. CDR3 protein: CAVRGGSQPQHF. The CDR3 DNA reads TGTGCCGTCCGAGGGGGAAGTCAGCCCCAGCATTTT.

The chain has TRBV5-4 and TRBJ1-6; the match to TRBD1 covers 7 bases. The germline V gene has CDR1 SGHNT and CDR2 YYREEE (reference sequence). V shed 2 bases, J shed 7 bases, and the junction held 6 bases outside the gene matches. There are 15 residues in the CDR3. The CDR3 protein is CASSLKDRRNSPLHF. The CDR3 nucleotides read TGTGCCAGCAGCTTAAAGGACAGGAGAAATTCACCCCTCCACTTT.

The V call is TRBV5-6, the J call TRBJ1-6, with 10 bases identical to TRBD1. From germline, CDR1 is SGHDT and CDR2 YYEEEE. The CDR3 covers 16 residues. With 3 bases clipped from V and 7 bases from J, the junction kept 7 bases outside the gene matches. The CDR3 sequence: CASSSYPTGGNSPLHF. The CDR3, as DNA: TGTGCCAGCAGCTCCTACCCGACAGGGGGCAATTCACCCCTCCACTTT.

CDR3 coding DNA: TGTGCCTGGAAACGGGAGCGGGGGGGGTCTGGCACAGATACGCAGTATTTT. This gives the protein CAWKRERGGSGTDTQYF. J is TRBJ2-3 and V is TRBV30, with 10 bases matching TRBD2. V lost 4 bases to trimming and J lost 1 base; unmatched junction nucleotides: 11. The V gene's germline CDR1 is GTSNPN and CDR2 SVGIG (reference sequence). This CDR3 comprises 17 residues.

There are a few counts of this clone. The rearrangement joins TRBV19 to TRBJ1-5, with D perhaps TRBD1 (6 bases). The V end lost 5 bases, the J end lost 0 bases, and 23 bases lay between the germline ends. Germline CDR1 and CDR2: LNHDA and SQIVND (reference sequence). This CDR3 has 19 residues. The CDR3 region is CASSSYFGTSSYSNQPQHF. CDR3 nucleotide sequence: TGTGCCAGTAGTTCCTATTTCGGGACATCTAGTTATAGCAATCAGCCCCAGCATTTT. The variable domain in full, with the rest retrieved from reference TRBV19 and TRBJ1-5, is DGGITQSPKYLFRKEGQNVTLSCEQNLNHDAMYWYRQDPGQGLRLIYYSQIVNDFQKGDIAEGYSVSREKKESFPLTVTSAQKNPTAFYLCASSSYFGTSSYSNQPQHFGDGTRLSIL.

The rearrangement links TRBV19 to TRBJ1-4, with D possibly being TRBD1 (5 bases). The V end was cut by 2 bases, the J end by 2 bases, with 18 bases between. Per germline, CDR1 LNHDA and CDR2 SQIVND (reference sequence). CDR3 size: 18 residues. This CDR3 reads CASSIRPPQGSTNEKLFF. CDR3 DNA sequence: TGTGCCAGTAGTATAAGGCCTCCCCAGGGCTCGACTAATGAAAAACTGTTTTTT.

The chain employs TRBV9 and TRBJ1-2; tentatively, D is TRBD1 (6 bases). This CDR3 has 15 amino acids. The V and J ends lost 0 bases and 8 bases respectively, with 17 bases between them. CDR1 and CDR2 (germline): SGDLS, YYNGEE. CDR3 DNA sequence: TGTGCCAGCAGCGTAGTGACAGGACAAATAGGGGGCTACACCTTC. This encodes CASSVVTGQIGGYTF.

The chain carries TRBV6-4 and TRBJ2-1, with TRBD2 matching over 10 bases. The CDR3 is 11 residues long. CDR1 is MRHNA and CDR2 is SNTAGT in the germline V gene. V shed 6 bases and J 10 bases; nucleotides not matched to a gene: 0. The CDR3 DNA reads TGTGCCAGCAGACTAGCGGGGGAGCAGTTCTTC. It specifies CASRLAGEQFF.

The chain combines TRBV4-2 with TRBJ1-5, with 9 bases that match TRBD1. Germline CDR1 is LGHNA and CDR2 is YNFKEQ. CDR3 size: 17 residues. J gave up 2 bases and V 2 bases, and 7 bases lay outside the gene matches. The CDR3 DNA is TGTGCCAGCAGCCAACGGACAGGGGCCGAAGGCAATCAGCCCCAGCATTTT. Protein sequence: CASSQRTGAEGNQPQHF.

This chain connects TRBV11-3 to TRBJ2-3; 8 bases match TRBD2. The CDR3 covers 15 residues. Germline V gene lookup returns CDR1 SGHNT and CDR2 YENEEA. The ends lost 5 bases at V and 4 bases at J; junction bases unmatched: 8. The CDR3 nucleotides read TGTGCCAGCAGCCCCGGGGGGGGGAATGCAGATACGCAGTATTTT. It translates to CASSPGGGNADTQYF.